Each of the 17 T cell receptor beta chains below was sequenced from the same sample in a study of shared clonotypes between healthy human individuals. Assay: immunoSEQ multiplex PCR; the TCRdb copy retains only in-frame clones and omits some. Of some 1.5 million clones listed, roughly 96% were seen once; the top ten hold about 1.2%. The material sequenced was naive CD4+ T cells sorted from blood. This sample's subset: CD45RA+ positively selected. The source of these receptors is a man aged 25 to 40 in good health.

V usage is TRBV30 and J usage is TRBJ1-2, with a tentative D call TRBD1 (6 bases). Germline values: CDR1 GTSNPN, CDR2 SVGIG (reference sequence). The CDR3 has 12 residues. The ends were cut back, 3 bases at V and 5 bases at J, with 10 bases in the middle. CDR3 in amino acids: CAWRDSKYGYTF. The CDR3 DNA follows: TGTGCCTGGAGGGACAGTAAGTATGGCTACACCTTC.

The chain recombines TRBV2 with TRBJ2-7; 13 nucleotides match TRBD2. Germline trimming cut 5 bases from V and 2 bases from J; bases unmatched to any gene: 3. CDR1 and CDR2 (germline): SNHLY, FYNNEI. The CDR3 sequence is 15 residues long. In DNA, the CDR3 is TGTGCCAGCAGTTTGGGACTAGCGGGGACCTACGAGCAGTACTTC. This codes for CASSLGLAGTYEQYF.

The V gene is TRBV12-2, the J gene TRBJ2-1; TRBD2, as called in the table, went unchecked against the DNA. TRBV12-2 constitutes a pseudogene. The CDR3 spans 15 residues. The CDR3: CASRLGGKGYNEQFF. As DNA, the CDR3 is TGTGCAAGTCGCTTGGGCGGGAAAGGCTACAATGAGCAGTTCTTC.

The chain combines TRBV28 with TRBJ2-7; 12 nucleotides match TRBD2. Germline V gene lookup returns CDR1 MDHEN and CDR2 SYDVKM. Losses at the gene ends were 5 bases for V and 6 bases for J; bases not matched to a gene: 8. The CDR3 spans 15 residues. DNA of the CDR3: TGTGCCAGCAGTCGGGCTAGCGGGAGGGCAGGCGAGCAGTACTTC. It is translated as CASSRASGRAGEQYF.

This clone appeared once. J is TRBJ1-2 and V is TRBV5-1; weak D call: TRBD1 (5 bases). Germline V gene lookup returns CDR1 SGHRS and CDR2 YFSETQ. This CDR3 is 13 amino acids long. Between the trimmed V and J ends, which lost 0 bases and 3 bases, there was a span of 6 bases. The CDR3 region is CASSLVTDYGYTF. The CDR3 DNA reads as TGCGCCAGCAGCTTGGTGACAGACTATGGCTACACCTTC.

V gene TRBV5-5 combines with J gene TRBJ2-3; no firm D call. Germline V gives CDR1 SGHKS, CDR2 YYEKEE (reference sequence). V gave up 0 bases and J gave up 6 bases, with 14 bases separating them. CDR3 size: 15 residues. The CDR3 sequence: CASSLGLVLSDTQYF. The CDR3 DNA sequence: TGTGCCAGCAGCTTGGGCCTAGTCCTTTCCGATACGCAGTATTTT.

A note on this clone: Other DNA sequences from this sample encode an identical CDR3 as well. This sequence joins TRBV13 and TRBJ1-3; D gene uncertain. This CDR3 contains 12 residues. Trimming pared 3 bases from V and 4 bases from J, leaving 4 bases between. Germline V gene data show CDR1 as PRHDT and CDR2 as FYEKMQ (reference sequence). The CDR3 DNA reads TGTGCCAGCAGCTTCCGGGGAAACACCATATATTTT. Its protein is CASSFRGNTIYF.

The V gene is TRBV28, the J gene TRBJ2-5; TRBD1 aligns across 11 bases. The CDR3 consists of 14 residues. The germline V gene encodes CDR1 MDHEN and CDR2 SYDVKM. The junction had 9 bases not matched to a gene; V was cut back by 9 bases and J by 6 bases. The CDR3 spells CASDRDRGLKTQYF. CDR3 nucleotides: TGTGCCAGTGACCGGGACAGGGGGTTAAAGACCCAGTACTTC.

This clone was found once. This chain uses TRBV5-5 with TRBJ2-3; D is uncertain. Germline values: CDR1 SGHKS, CDR2 YYEKEE (reference sequence). The CDR3 is made up of 14 amino acids. V lost 0 bases to trimming and J lost 0 bases, with 5 bases between them. The DNA of the CDR3 is TGTGCCAGCAGCTTGGACAGAAGCACAGATACGCAGTATTTT. It specifies CASSLDRSTDTQYF. Full variable domain (remainder filled in from reference TRBV5-5 and TRBJ2-3): DAGVTQSPTHLIKTRGQQVTLRCSPISGHKSVSWYQQVLGQGPQFIFQYYEKEERGRGNFPDRFSARQFPNYSSELNVNALLLGDSALYLCASSLDRSTDTQYFGPGTRLTVL.

CDR3 DNA sequence: TGCGCCAGCAGCCCGGTGGGCTTTTCCACAGATACGCAGTATTTT. This encodes CASSPVGFSTDTQYF. The chain has TRBV5-1 and TRBJ2-3; D gene uncertain. V was cut by 4 bases and J by 2 bases, with 14 bases left in between. Germline V CDR1 and CDR2: SGHRS, YFSETQ. The CDR3 runs to 15 residues. Full variable domain (missing parts from reference TRBV5-1 and TRBJ2-3): KAGVTQTPRYLIKTRGQQVTLSCSPISGHRSVSWYQQTPGQGLQFLFEYFSETQRNKGNFPGRFSGRQFSNSRSEMNVSTLELGDSALYLCASSPVGFSTDTQYFGPGTRLTVL.

In regard to this clone: The identical CDR3 is also encoded by other nucleotide sequences in the sample. The chain joins TRBV18 to TRBJ1-4; 11 bases are shared with TRBD1. With V trimmed by 6 bases and J by 8 bases, 5 bases remained unmatched. The CDR3 totals 14 residues. Germline loops: CDR1 KGHSH, CDR2 LQKENI. CDR3 amino acids: CASSLGTGGEKLFF. DNA of the CDR3: TGTGCCAGCTCTCTCGGGACAGGGGGAGAAAAACTGTTTTTT.

The chain links TRBV5-1 to TRBJ2-1, with D possibly being TRBD1 or TRBD2 (5 bases each). The CDR3 length is 17 residues. Germline assignment: CDR1 SGHRS and CDR2 YFSETQ. Trimming removed 7 bases at V and 0 bases at J, with 20 bases between. This chain's CDR3 is CASGTYQIPGSYNEQFF. The CDR3 coding sequence is TGCGCCAGCGGGACCTACCAAATACCTGGCTCCTACAATGAGCAGTTCTTC.

V is TRBV7-2 and J is TRBJ2-7; D is unresolved. Germline assignment: CDR1 SGHTA and CDR2 FQGNSA. The CDR3 length is 15 residues. Trimming took off 2 bases at V and 1 base at J, with 12 bases between the two ends. This CDR3 reads CASSLILDPSYEQYF. The DNA of the CDR3 is TGTGCCAGCAGCTTAATTCTGGACCCGTCCTACGAGCAGTACTTC.

The chain is built from TRBV28 and TRBJ2-6; D not certain. Germline V gene data show CDR1 as MDHEN and CDR2 as SYDVKM. The length of the CDR3 is 11 residues. V lost 4 bases to trimming and J lost 5 bases, with 0 bases between them. For the CDR3, the DNA is TGTGCCAGCAGTTGGGCCAACGTCCTGACTTTC. This translates into CASSWANVLTF.

The V gene is TRBV10-1, the J gene TRBJ2-7; 10 nucleotides line up with TRBD1. The CDR3 is 15 residues long. The germline V gene has CDR1 WNHNN and CDR2 SYGVQD (reference sequence). With 3 bases clipped from V and 2 bases from J, the junction kept 4 bases outside the gene matches. DNA of the CDR3: TGCGCCAGCAGTGAAACCGGGACAGGGGCCTACGAGCAGTACTTC. This codes for CASSETGTGAYEQYF.

The V gene is TRBV2, the J gene TRBJ2-5; 7 bases are shared with TRBD1. The CDR3 has 14 amino acids. From germline, CDR1 is SNHLY and CDR2 FYNNEI. Losses at the gene ends were 2 bases for V and 5 bases for J; bases not matched to a gene: 5. Written as DNA, the CDR3 is TGTGCCAGCAGTGAAATAACAGGGGACGAGACCCAGTACTTC. This sequence encodes CASSEITGDETQYF.

The chain has TRBV5-8 and TRBJ2-7; 9 positions match TRBD1. Unmatched junction bases numbered 8, after V lost 4 bases and J lost 0 bases. CDR1 is SGHTS and CDR2 is YDEGEE in the germline V gene. The CDR3 length is 16 residues. The CDR3 loop is CASSIGDRDGSYEQYF. CDR3 nucleotides: TGTGCCAGCAGCATTGGGGACAGGGACGGCTCCTACGAGCAGTACTTC.